This T cell receptor (beta chain) was sequenced in a study of blood T cell repertoires in COVID-19. Background on the study: Samples taken during acute and convalescent COVID-19 were collected in the United States, Italy and Spain. T cells, B-cell-depleted T cells, or PBMCs provided the cDNA or gDNA that served as material.

In the original workflow: Amplification of reference gene primers provided the estimated nucleated cell counts. Generated by immunoSEQ multiplex PCR, the TCRdb table keeps only in-frame clones and is missing some. The V and J calls and clone size come from that table; D and trimming were worked out from the DNA. The sample holds about 15,000 clones, 84% seen once. J was trimmed by 4 bases and V by 3 bases; bases with no gene match: 10. Germline V lookup: CDR1 DFQATT, CDR2 SNEGSKA (reference sequence). CDR3 length: 15 amino acids. This TCR came from a human donor in a cohort sampled during active COVID-19. Material: peripheral blood. The rearrangement uses TRBV20-1 and TRBJ2-7; 9 positions agree with TRBD2. The CDR3, as DNA: TGCAGTGCTAGTGGGTACGCGGGAGGGTTGTACGAGCAGTACTTC. Translation gives CSASGYAGGLYEQYF.